The 14 T cell receptor beta chains below come from one sample, sequenced in a study of T cell responses to AZD1222 COVID-19 vaccine. Sequencing used immunoSEQ multiplex PCR; TCRdb keeps in-frame clones, though not all of them. There are approximately 71,000 clones in the sample; 85% to 90% occur only once, and roughly 8% lies in the top ten. Material: peripheral blood, obtained on day 0 of AZD1222 vaccination. The receptors derive from an adult in good health.

V gene TRBV4-2 combines with J gene TRBJ2-1, with D unclear. The CDR3 extends over 17 amino acids. V lost 4 bases and J 0 bases, leaving 16 bases between the germline ends. Germline CDR1 reads LGHNA; CDR2 reads YNFKEQ. The CDR3 sequence: CASSPEFTENSYNEQFF. In nucleotides, the CDR3 is TGTGCCAGCAGCCCTGAATTCACAGAAAACTCCTACAATGAGCAGTTCTTC.

The chain is built from TRBV10-2 and TRBJ2-2; tentative D call: TRBD1 (6 bases). V was cut by 8 bases and J by 1 base, with 11 bases left in between. The CDR3 runs to 14 residues. Germline V gene lookup returns CDR1 WSHSY and CDR2 SAAADI. The CDR3 coding sequence is TGCGCCAGCCTAGACAGGAGGAACACCGGGGAGCTGTTTTTT. Amino acid sequence: CASLDRRNTGELFF.

This clone was counted a single time. The chain links TRBV10-3 to TRBJ2-5; 10 nucleotides match TRBD1. After removal of 5 bases from V and 5 bases from J, the junction contained 5 bases not matched to a gene. Germline lookup yields CDR1 ENHRY and CDR2 SYGVKD. The CDR3 totals 14 residues. The CDR3, as DNA: TGTGCCATCAGTCCGGGACAGGGGATGGAGACCCAGTACTTC. Its protein product is CAISPGQGMETQYF.

The rearrangement joins TRBV19 to TRBJ2-3; perhaps TRBD2 as D (5 bases). Germline V gene data show CDR1 as LNHDA and CDR2 as SQIVND (reference sequence). The CDR3 sequence is 13 residues long. V gave up 1 base and J gave up 6 bases, with 8 bases separating them. The CDR3 loop reads CASSIGLADTQYF. The CDR3 DNA is TGTGCCAGTAGTATAGGTCTAGCTGATACGCAGTATTTT.

The chain has TRBV20-1 and TRBJ2-2; D gene ambiguous. CDR1 and CDR2 (germline): DFQATT, SNEGSKA (reference sequence). CDR3 length: 13 residues. Trimming removed 3 bases from V and 4 bases from J, with 9 bases in between. CDR3 bases: TGCAGTGCTAGTGGACGGGTCACCGGGGAGCTGTTTTTT. Its translation: CSASGRVTGELFF.

The chain couples TRBV5-1 to TRBJ1-1; maybe TRBD1 (6 bases). Trimming left V 4 bases short and J 11 bases short, with 24 bases between. CDR3 length: 15 residues. Germline V gene lookup returns CDR1 SGHRS and CDR2 YFSETQ. In DNA form, the CDR3 reads TGCGCCAGCAGCCGGGACACGGGCGCTACCCGTGAGGCTTTCTTT. Protein: CASSRDTGATREAFF.

The genes are TRBV14 and TRBJ1-2; tentative D call: TRBD1 (5 bases). Germline V gene lookup returns CDR1 SGHDN and CDR2 FVKESK. V was shortened by 0 bases and J by 8 bases, with 19 bases between the two germline ends. The CDR3 extends over 16 amino acids. CDR3 DNA: TGTGCCAGCAGCCAAGAAAGCAGCAGGCAGGGAAGCGGCTACACCTTC. It is translated as CASSQESSRQGSGYTF.

The chain recombines TRBV12-3 or TRBV12-4 with TRBJ2-5, with 8 bases aligning to TRBD1. The CDR3 contains 13 residues. The junction had 3 bases not matched to a gene; V was cut back by 5 bases and J by 4 bases. For the CDR3, the DNA is TGTGCCAGCAGTACAACAGGGGGAGAGACCCAGTACTTC. It translates to CASSTTGGETQYF.

The rearrangement links TRBV18 to TRBJ1-5; perhaps TRBD1 as D (6 bases). Trimming left V 1 base short and J 9 bases short, with 13 bases between. The CDR3 has 14 residues. The V gene's germline CDR1 is KGHSH and CDR2 LQKENI. The DNA of the CDR3 is TGTGCCAGCTCACCACTACGGGGGACAAGGCCCCAGCATTTT. This sequence encodes CASSPLRGTRPQHF.

The V gene is TRBV4-3, the J gene TRBJ2-1; TRBD1 is a possible D gene (6 bases). The CDR3 spans 20 residues. With 2 bases removed from V and 0 bases from J, the gap between germline ends came to 23 bases. Germline V gene sequence: CDR1 LGHNA, CDR2 YSLEER. The DNA of the CDR3 is TGCGCCAGCAGCCAATACGTACCCAGGAGAGGGGACAACTCCTACAATGAGCAGTTCTTC. Translated: CASSQYVPRRGDNSYNEQFF.

J is TRBJ1-1 and V is TRBV13; TRBD1 matches 11 bases. The CDR3 spans 16 residues. In germline, CDR1 is PRHDT, CDR2 FYEKMQ (reference sequence). V shed 5 bases, J shed 0 bases, and the junction held 5 bases outside the gene matches. Written as DNA, the CDR3 is TGTGCCAGCAGCCGCGGACAGGGGGCAGTGAACACTGAAGCTTTCTTT. Translating gives CASSRGQGAVNTEAFF.

The chain links TRBV18 to TRBJ1-1; the D gene is possibly TRBD1 (5 bases). The CDR3 loop spans 13 amino acids. Germline lookup yields CDR1 KGHSH and CDR2 LQKENI. V was clipped by 8 bases and J by 1 base, with 11 bases between them. CDR3 coding DNA: TGTGCCAGCCTTGACAGCCAGAACACTGAAGCTTTCTTT. Protein product: CASLDSQNTEAFF.

The chain employs TRBV11-2 and TRBJ2-1, with a weak D call TRBD2 (7 bases). The germline V gene has CDR1 SGHAT and CDR2 FQNNGV. The CDR3 extends over 17 amino acids. V was shortened by 4 bases and J by 7 bases, with 23 bases between the two germline ends. Here the CDR3 DNA reads TGTGCCAGCAGCTCCCCGGGGGGCGGGAGAGGGGAGAATGAGCAGTTCTTC. It codes for CASSSPGGGRGENEQFF.

The chain uses TRBV10-1 and TRBJ2-3, with D unclear. The V gene's germline CDR1 is WNHNN and CDR2 SYGVQD (reference sequence). The CDR3 runs to 12 residues. V shed 9 bases and J shed 2 bases, with 9 bases lying between them. The CDR3 DNA sequence: TGCGCCAGTGCTCACTTCACAGATACGCAGTATTTT. This translates into CASAHFTDTQYF.